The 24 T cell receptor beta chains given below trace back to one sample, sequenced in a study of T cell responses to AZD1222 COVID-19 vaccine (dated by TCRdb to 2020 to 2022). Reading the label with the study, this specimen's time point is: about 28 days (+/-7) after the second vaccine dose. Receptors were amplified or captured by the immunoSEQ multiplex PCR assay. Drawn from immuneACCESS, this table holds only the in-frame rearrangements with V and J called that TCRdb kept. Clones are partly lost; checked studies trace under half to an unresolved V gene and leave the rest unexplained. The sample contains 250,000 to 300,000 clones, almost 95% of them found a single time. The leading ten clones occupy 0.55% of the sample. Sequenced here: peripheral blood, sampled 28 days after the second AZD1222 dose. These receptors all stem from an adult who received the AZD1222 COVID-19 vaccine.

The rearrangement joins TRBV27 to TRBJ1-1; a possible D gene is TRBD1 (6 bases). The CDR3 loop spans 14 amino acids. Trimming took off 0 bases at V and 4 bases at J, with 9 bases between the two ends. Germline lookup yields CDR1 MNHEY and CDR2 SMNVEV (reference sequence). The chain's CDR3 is CASSLSPGVTEAFF. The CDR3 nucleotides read TGTGCCAGCAGTTTATCACCAGGGGTCACTGAAGCTTTCTTT.

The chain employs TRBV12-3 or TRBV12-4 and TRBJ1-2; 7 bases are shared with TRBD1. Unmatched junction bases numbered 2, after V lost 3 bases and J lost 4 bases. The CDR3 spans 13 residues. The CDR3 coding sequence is TGTGCCAGCAGTTTGAACAGGGGCTATGGCTACACCTTC. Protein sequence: CASSLNRGYGYTF.

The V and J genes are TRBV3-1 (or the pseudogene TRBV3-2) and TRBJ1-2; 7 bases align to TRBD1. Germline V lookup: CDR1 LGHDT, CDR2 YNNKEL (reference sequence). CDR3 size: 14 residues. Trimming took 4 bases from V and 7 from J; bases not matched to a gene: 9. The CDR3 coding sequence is TGTGCCAGCAGCCCGGACAGGAGAATCGGTGGCTACACCTTC. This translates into CASSPDRRIGGYTF.

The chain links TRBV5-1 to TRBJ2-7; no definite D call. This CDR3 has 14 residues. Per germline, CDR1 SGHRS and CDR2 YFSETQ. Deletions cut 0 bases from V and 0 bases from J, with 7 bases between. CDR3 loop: CASSLGQRSYEQYF. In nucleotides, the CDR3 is TGCGCCAGCAGCTTGGGGCAGCGCTCCTACGAGCAGTACTTC.

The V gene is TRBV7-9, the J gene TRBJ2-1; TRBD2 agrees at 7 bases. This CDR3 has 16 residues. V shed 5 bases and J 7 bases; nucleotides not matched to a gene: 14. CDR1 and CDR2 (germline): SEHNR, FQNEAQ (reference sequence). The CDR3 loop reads CASSPRSGPPNNEQFF. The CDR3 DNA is TGTGCCAGCAGCCCCCGTAGCGGGCCACCTAATAATGAGCAGTTCTTC.

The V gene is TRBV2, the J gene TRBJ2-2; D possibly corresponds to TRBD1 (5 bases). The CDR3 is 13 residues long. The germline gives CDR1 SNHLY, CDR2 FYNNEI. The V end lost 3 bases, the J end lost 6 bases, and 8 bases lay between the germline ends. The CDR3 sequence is CASSDRVAGELFF. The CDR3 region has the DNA TGTGCCAGCAGTGACAGGGTAGCCGGGGAGCTGTTTTTT.

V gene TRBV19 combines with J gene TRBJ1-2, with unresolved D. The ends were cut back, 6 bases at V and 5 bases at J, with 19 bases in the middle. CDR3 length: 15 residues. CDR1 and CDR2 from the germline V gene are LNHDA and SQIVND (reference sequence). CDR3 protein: CASRTSGGSRYGYTF. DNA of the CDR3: TGTGCCAGTAGGACCTCGGGTGGGAGCAGATATGGCTACACCTTC.

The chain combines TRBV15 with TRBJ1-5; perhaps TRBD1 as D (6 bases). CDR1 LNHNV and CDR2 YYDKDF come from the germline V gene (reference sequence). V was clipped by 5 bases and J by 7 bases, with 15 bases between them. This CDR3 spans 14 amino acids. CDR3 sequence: CATSWGQGGQPQHF. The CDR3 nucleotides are TGTGCCACCAGCTGGGGGCAGGGAGGACAGCCCCAGCATTTT.

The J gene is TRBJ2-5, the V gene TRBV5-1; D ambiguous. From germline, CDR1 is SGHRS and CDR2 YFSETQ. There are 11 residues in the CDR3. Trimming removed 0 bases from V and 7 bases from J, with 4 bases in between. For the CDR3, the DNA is TGCGCCAGCAGCTTGGATGGGACCCAGTACTTC. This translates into CASSLDGTQYF.

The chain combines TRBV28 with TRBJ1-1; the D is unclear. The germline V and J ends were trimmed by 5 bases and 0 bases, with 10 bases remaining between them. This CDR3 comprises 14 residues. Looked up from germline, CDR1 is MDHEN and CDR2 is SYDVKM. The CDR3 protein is CASSPDAMNTEAFF. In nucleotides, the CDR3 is TGTGCCAGCAGTCCTGACGCCATGAACACTGAAGCTTTCTTT.

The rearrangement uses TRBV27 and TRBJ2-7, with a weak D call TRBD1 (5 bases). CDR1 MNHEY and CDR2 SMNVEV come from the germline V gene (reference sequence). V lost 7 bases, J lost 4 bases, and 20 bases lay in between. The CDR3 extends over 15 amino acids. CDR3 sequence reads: CASIHWGSQGYEQYF. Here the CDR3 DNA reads TGTGCCAGCATCCACTGGGGCAGTCAAGGATACGAGCAGTACTTC.

The CDR3 here is CASSIWTPNTGELFF. In DNA form, the CDR3 reads TGTGCCAGTAGTATTTGGACCCCGAACACCGGGGAGCTGTTTTTT. This chain uses TRBV19 with TRBJ2-2; D is undetermined. Trimming removed 3 bases at V and 0 bases at J, with 8 bases between. CDR3 length: 15 residues. CDR1 LNHDA and CDR2 SQIVND come from the germline V gene (reference sequence).

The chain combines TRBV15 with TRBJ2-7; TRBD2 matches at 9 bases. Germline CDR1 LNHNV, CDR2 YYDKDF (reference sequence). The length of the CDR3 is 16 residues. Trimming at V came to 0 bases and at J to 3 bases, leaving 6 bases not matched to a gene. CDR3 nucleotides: TGTGCCACCAGCAGAGAGGGTAGCGGGAGTGTCTACGAGCAGTACTTC. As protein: CATSREGSGSVYEQYF. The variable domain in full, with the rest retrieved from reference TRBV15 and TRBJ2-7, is DAMVIQNPRYQVTQFGKPVTLSCSQTLNHNVMYWYQQKSSQAPKLLFHYYDKDFNNEADTPDNFQSRRPNTSFCFLDIRSPGLGDTAMYLCATSREGSGSVYEQYFGPGTRLTVT.

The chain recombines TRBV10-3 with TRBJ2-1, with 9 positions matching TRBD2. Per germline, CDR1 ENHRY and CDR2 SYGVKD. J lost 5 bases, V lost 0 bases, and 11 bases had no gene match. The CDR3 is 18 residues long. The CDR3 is CAISESYGSGGPDNEQFF. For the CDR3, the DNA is TGTGCCATCAGTGAGTCCTACGGCAGCGGGGGGCCTGACAATGAGCAGTTCTTC.

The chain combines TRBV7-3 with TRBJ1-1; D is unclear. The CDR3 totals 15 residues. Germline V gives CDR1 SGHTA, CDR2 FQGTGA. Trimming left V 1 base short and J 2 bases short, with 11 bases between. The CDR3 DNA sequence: TGTGCCAGCAGCTTAATGGCGGGCTCAAACACTGAAGCTTTCTTT. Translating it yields CASSLMAGSNTEAFF.

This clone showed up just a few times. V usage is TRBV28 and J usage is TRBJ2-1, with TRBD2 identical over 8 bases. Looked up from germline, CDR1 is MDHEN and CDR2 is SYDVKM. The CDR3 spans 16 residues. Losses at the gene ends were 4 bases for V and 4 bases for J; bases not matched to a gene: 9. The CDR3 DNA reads TGTGCCAGCAGTTCCCTAGGAGCGGGAGCTTACAATGAGCAGTTCTTC. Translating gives CASSSLGAGAYNEQFF.

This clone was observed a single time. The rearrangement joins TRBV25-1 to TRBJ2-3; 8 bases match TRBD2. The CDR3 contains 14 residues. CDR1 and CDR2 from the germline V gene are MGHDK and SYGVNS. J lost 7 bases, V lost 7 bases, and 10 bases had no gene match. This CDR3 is CASTHAGGTNTQYF. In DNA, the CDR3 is TGTGCCAGCACACATGCGGGGGGTACTAATACGCAGTATTTT.

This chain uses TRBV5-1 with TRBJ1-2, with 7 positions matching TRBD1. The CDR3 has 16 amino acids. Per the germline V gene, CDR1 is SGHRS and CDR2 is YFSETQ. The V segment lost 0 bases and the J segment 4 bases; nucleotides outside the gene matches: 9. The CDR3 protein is CASSLDPYRGPYGYTF. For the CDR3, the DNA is TGCGCCAGCAGCTTGGACCCATACAGGGGACCCTATGGCTACACCTTC.

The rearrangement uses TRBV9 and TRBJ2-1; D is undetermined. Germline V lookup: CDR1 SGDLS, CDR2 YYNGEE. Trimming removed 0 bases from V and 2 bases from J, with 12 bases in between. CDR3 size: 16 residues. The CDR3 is CASSVVSRPPYNEQFF. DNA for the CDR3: TGTGCCAGCAGCGTAGTATCCAGACCCCCCTACAATGAGCAGTTCTTC.

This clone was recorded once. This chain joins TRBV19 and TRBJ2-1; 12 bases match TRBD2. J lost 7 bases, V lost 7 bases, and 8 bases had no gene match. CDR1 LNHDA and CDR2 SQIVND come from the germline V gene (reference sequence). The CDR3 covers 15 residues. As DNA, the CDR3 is TGTGCCAGTACCCCGACTAGCGGGAGAGGGAATGAGCAGTTCTTC. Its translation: CASTPTSGRGNEQFF.

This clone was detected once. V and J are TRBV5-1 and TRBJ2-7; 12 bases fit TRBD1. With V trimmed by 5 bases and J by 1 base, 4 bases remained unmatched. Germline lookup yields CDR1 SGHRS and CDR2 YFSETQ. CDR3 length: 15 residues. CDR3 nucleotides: TGCGCCAGCAGGGGGGACAGGGGGCTGTCCTACGAGCAGTACTTC. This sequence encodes CASRGDRGLSYEQYF.

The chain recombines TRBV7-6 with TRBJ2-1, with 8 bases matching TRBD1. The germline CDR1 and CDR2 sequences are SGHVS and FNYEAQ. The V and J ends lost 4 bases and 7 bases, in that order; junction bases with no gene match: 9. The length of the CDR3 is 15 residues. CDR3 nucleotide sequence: TGTGCCAGCAGCTCGTCGGGGACAGGACGAAATGAGCAGTTCTTC. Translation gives CASSSSGTGRNEQFF.

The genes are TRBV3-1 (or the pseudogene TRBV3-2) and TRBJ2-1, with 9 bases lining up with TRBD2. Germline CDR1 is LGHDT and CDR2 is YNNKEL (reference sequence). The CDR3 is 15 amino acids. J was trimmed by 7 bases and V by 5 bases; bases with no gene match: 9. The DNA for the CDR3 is TGTGCCAGCAGCAGGGGGCTAGCGGGATTAAATGAGCAGTTCTTC. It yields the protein CASSRGLAGLNEQFF.

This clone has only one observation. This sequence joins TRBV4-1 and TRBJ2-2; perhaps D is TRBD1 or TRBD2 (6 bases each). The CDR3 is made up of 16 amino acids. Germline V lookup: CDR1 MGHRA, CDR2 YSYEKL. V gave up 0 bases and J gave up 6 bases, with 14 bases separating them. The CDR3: CASSQDRSGASGELFF. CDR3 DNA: TGCGCCAGCAGCCAAGATCGGTCGGGGGCCTCCGGGGAGCTGTTTTTT.